Listed here is a single T cell receptor (beta chain). The entry originates in a study of T cells after yellow fever vaccination. V shed 0 bases and J shed 0 bases, with 14 bases lying between them. The CDR3 is 16 amino acids. Germline CDR1 reads DFQATT; CDR2 reads SNEGSKA (reference sequence). TCRdb re-called the 5' RACE reads through MiXCR, storing one row per CDR3 protein. The sample contains about 27,000 distinct CDR3 sequences, roughly 4.5% of which appear only once. V is TRBV20-1 and J is TRBJ1-1; no reliable D call. Material: PBMCs, either bulk or a sorted T-cell subset (CD4+, CD8+, memory, or dextramer-sorted; not recorded which), obtained on the day of the yellow fever booster vaccination. The TCR sequence derives from a young man who received the YFV17D yellow fever vaccine. The DNA of the CDR3 is TGCAGTGCTAGAGATACGTTGTGGGCAATGAACACTGAAGCTTTCTTT. As protein: CSARDTLWAMNTEAFF.